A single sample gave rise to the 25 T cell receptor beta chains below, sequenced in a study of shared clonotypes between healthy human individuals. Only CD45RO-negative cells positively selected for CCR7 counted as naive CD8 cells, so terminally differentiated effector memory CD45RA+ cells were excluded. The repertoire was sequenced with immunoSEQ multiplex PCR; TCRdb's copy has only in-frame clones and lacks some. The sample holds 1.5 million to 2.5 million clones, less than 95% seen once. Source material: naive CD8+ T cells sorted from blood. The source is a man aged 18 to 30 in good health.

For the CDR3, the DNA is TGTGCCAGCAGTGAAGTAGCGGGGGAGACCCAGTACTTC. Its protein is CASSEVAGETQYF. This chain links TRBV6-4 with TRBJ2-5, with 8 bases identical to TRBD2. V was pared by 3 bases and J by 5 bases, with 2 bases of the junction left unmatched. Germline CDR1 MRHNA, CDR2 SNTAGT. This CDR3 is built from 13 residues.

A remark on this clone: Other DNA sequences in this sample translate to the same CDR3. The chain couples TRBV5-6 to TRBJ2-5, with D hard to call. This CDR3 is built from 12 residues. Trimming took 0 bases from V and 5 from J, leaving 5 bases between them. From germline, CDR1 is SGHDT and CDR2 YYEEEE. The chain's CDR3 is CASSLVQETQYF. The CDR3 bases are TGTGCCAGCAGCTTGGTCCAGGAGACCCAGTACTTC.

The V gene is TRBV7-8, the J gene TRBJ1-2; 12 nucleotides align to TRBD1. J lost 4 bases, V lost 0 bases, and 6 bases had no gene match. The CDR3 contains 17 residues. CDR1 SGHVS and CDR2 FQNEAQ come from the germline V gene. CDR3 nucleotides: TGTGCCAGCAGCTTAGCCGGGGGACAGGGGGCGCGCTATGGCTACACCTTC. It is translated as CASSLAGGQGARYGYTF.

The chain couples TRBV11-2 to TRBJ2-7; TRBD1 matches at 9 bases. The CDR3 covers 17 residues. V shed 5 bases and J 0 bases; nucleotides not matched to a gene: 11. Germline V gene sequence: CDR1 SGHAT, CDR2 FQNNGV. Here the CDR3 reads CASSPAPGQGISYEQYF. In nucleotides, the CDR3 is TGTGCCAGCAGCCCCGCACCCGGACAGGGGATCTCCTACGAGCAGTACTTC. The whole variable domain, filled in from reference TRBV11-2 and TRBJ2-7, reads EAGVAQSPRYKIIEKRQSVAFWCNPISGHATLYWYQQILGQGPKLLIQFQNNGVVDDSQLPKDRFSAERLKGVDSTLKIQPAKLEDSAVYLCASSPAPGQGISYEQYFGPGTRLTVT.

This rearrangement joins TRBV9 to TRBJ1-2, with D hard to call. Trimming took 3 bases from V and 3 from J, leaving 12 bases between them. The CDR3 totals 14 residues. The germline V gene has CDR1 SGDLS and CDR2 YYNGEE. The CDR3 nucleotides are TGTGCCAGCAGCGCCTTAGTTAGGGACTATGGCTACACCTTC. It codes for CASSALVRDYGYTF. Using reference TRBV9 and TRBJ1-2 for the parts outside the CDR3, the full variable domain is DSGVTQTPKHLITATGQRVTLRCSPRSGDLSVYWYQQSLDQGLQFLIQYYNGEERAKGNILERFSAQQFPDLHSELNLSSLELGDSALYFCASSALVRDYGYTFGSGTRLTVV.

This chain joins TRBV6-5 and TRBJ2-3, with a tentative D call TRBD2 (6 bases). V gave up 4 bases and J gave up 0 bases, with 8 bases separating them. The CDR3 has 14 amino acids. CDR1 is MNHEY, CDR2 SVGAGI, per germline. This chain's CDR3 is CASSLAVSTDTQYF. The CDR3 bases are TGTGCCAGCAGTTTAGCGGTTAGCACAGATACGCAGTATTTT.

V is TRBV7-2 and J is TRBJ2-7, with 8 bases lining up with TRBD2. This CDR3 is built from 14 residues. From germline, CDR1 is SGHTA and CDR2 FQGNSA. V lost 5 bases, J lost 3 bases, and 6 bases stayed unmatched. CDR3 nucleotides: TGTGCCAGCAGCGTCGGCGGGGGGTACTACGAGCAGTACTTC. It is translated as CASSVGGGYYEQYF.

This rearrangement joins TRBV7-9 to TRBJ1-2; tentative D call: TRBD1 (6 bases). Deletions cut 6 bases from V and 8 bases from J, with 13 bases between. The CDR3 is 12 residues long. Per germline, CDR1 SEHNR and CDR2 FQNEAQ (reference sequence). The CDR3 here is CASRKTGSGYTF. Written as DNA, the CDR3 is TGTGCCAGCAGGAAAACAGGGTCCGGCTACACCTTC.

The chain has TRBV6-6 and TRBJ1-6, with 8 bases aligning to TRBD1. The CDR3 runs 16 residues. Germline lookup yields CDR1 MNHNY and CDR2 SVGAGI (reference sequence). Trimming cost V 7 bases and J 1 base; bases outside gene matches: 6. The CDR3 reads CASNGQGGSYNSPLHF. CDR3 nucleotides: TGTGCCAGCAACGGACAGGGCGGGTCCTATAATTCACCCCTCCACTTT.

CDR3 residues: CASSVADQYF. DNA of the CDR3: TGTGCCAGCAGTGTGGCAGACCAGTACTTC. The chain recombines TRBV2 with TRBJ2-5; no clear D. The CDR3 consists of 10 residues. CDR1 is SNHLY, CDR2 FYNNEI, per germline. With 4 bases removed from V and 10 bases from J, the gap between germline ends came to 7 bases.

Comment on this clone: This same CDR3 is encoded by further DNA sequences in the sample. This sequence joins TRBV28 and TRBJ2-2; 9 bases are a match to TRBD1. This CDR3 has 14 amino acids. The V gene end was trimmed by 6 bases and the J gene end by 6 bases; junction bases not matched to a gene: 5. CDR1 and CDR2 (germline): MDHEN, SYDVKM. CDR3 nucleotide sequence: TGTGCCAGCAGCTCAGGACAGGGGCCCGGGGAGCTGTTTTTT. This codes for CASSSGQGPGELFF.

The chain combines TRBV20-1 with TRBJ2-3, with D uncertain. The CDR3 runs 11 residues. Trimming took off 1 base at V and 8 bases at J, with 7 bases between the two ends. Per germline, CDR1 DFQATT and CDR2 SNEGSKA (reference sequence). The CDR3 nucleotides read TGCAGTGCTAGAGTCCCTGTTACGCAGTATTTT. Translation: CSARVPVTQYF.

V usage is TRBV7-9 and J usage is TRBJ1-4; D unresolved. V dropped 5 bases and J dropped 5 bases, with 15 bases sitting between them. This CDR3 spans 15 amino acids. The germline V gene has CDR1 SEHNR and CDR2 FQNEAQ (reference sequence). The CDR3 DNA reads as TGTGCCAGCAGCCAAGACGGTCAAGGGAATGAAAAACTGTTTTTT. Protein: CASSQDGQGNEKLFF. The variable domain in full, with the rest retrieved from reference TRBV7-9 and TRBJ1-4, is DTGVSQNPRHKITKRGQNVTFRCDPISEHNRLYWYRQTLGQGPEFLTYFQNEAQLEKSRLLSDRFSAERPKGSFSTLEIQRTEQGDSAMYLCASSQDGQGNEKLFFGSGTQLSVL.

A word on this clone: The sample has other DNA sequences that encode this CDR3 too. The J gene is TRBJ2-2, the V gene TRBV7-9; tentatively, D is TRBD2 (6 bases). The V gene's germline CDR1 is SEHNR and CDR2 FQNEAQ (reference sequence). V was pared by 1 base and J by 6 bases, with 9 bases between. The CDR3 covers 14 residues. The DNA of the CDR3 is TGTGCCAGCAGCTTAGTACTAGCCGCCGGGGAGCTGTTTTTT. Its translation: CASSLVLAAGELFF. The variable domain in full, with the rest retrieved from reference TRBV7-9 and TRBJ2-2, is DTGVSQNPRHKITKRGQNVTFRCDPISEHNRLYWYRQTLGQGPEFLTYFQNEAQLEKSRLLSDRFSAERPKGSFSTLEIQRTEQGDSAMYLCASSLVLAAGELFFGEGSRLTVL.

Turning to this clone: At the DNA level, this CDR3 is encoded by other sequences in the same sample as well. The CDR3 sequence is CASSLGQGNYGYTF. CDR3 nucleotide sequence: TGTGCCAGCAGCCTAGGACAGGGCAACTATGGCTACACCTTC. The V and J genes are TRBV28 and TRBJ1-2, with 8 nucleotides matching TRBD1. This CDR3 has 14 amino acids. CDR1 MDHEN and CDR2 SYDVKM come from the germline V gene. Trimming removed 6 bases from V and 2 bases from J; junction bases left unmatched: 5.

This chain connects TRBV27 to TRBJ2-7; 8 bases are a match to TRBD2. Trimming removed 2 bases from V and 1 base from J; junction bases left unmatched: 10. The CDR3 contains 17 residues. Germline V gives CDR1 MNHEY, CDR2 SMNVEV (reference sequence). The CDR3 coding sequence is TGTGCCAGCAGTTTAAGAATGGCTAGCGGGCCTTCCTACGAGCAGTACTTC. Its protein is CASSLRMASGPSYEQYF.

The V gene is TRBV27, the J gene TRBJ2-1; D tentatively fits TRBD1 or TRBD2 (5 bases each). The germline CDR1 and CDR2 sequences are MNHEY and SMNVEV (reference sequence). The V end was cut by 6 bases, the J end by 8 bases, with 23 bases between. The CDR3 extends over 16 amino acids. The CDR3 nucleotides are TGTGCCAGCAGCACAATTCGTACAATGGGGGTGGATGAGCAGTTCTTC. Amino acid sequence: CASSTIRTMGVDEQFF.

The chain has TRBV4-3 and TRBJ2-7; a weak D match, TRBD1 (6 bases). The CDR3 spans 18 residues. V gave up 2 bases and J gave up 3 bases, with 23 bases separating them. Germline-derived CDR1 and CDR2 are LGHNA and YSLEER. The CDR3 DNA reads TGCGCCAGCAGCCAATACGTGACAGGTCTCCCGCCACTCTACGAGCAGTACTTC. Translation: CASSQYVTGLPPLYEQYF.

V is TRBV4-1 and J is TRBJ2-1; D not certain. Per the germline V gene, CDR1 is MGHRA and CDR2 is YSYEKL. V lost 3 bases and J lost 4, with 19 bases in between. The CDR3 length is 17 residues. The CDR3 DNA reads TGCGCCAGCAGCCAGGGTCCCGAAAGCCTGATTTACAATGAGCAGTTCTTC. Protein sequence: CASSQGPESLIYNEQFF.

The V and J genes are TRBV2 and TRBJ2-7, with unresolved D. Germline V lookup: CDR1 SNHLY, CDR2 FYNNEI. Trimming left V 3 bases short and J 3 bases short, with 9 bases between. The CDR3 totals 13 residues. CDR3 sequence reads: CASSEGSRYEQYF. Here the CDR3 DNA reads TGTGCCAGCAGTGAGGGGTCACGCTACGAGCAGTACTTC.

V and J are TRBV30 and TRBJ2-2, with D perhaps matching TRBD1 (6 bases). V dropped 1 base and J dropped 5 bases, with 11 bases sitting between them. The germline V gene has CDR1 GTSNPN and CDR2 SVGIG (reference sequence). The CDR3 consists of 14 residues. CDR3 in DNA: TGTGCCTGGAGTGAGGGGGTTAGTACCGGGGAGCTGTTTTTT. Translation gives CAWSEGVSTGELFF.

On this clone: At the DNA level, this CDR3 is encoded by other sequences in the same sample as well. CDR3 region: CASSFGGNQPQHF. CDR3 nucleotide sequence: TGTGCCAGCAGTTTCGGGGGCAATCAGCCCCAGCATTTT. The genes are TRBV5-6 and TRBJ1-5; no definite D call. Germline CDR1 SGHDT, CDR2 YYEEEE. Trimming left V 5 bases short and J 2 bases short, with 8 bases between. This CDR3 spans 13 amino acids. Together with reference TRBV5-6 and TRBJ1-5, the CDR3 gives the full variable domain: DAGVTQSPTHLIKTRGQQVTLRCSPKSGHDTVSWYQQALGQGPQFIFQYYEEEERQRGNFPDRFSGHQFPNYSSELNVNALLLGDSALYLCASSFGGNQPQHFGDGTRLSIL.

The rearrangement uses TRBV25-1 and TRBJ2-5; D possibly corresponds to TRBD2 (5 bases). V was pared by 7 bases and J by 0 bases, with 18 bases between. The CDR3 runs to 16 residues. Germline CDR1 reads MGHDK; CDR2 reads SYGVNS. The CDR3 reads CASTSPGIGYQETQYF. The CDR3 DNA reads TGTGCCAGCACAAGTCCCGGGATAGGCTACCAAGAGACCCAGTACTTC.

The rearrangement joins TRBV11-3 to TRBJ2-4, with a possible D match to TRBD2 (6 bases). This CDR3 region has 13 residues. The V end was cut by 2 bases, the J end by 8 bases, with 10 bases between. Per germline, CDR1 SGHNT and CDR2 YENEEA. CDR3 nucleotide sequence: TGTGCCAGCAGCTTAAGACTAGAACACATTCAGTACTTC. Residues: CASSLRLEHIQYF.

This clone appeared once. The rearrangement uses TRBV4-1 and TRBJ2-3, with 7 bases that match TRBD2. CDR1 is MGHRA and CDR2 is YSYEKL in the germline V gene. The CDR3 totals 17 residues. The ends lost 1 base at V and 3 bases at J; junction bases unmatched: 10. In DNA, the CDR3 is TGCGCCAGCAGCCAAGCTATCGCGGGAGTTTTGACAGATACGCAGTATTTT. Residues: CASSQAIAGVLTDTQYF.